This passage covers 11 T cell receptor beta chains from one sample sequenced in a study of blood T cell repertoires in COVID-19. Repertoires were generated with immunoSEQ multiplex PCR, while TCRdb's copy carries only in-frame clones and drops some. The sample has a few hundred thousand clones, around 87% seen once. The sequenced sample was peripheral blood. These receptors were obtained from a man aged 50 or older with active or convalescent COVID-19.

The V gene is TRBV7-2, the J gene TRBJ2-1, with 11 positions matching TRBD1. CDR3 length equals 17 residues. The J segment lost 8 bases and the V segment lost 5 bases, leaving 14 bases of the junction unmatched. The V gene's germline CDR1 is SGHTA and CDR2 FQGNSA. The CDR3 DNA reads TGTGCCAGCAGCCTTAGGCGGGTAGGACAGGGGGCCTATGAGCAGTTCTTC. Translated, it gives CASSLRRVGQGAYEQFF.

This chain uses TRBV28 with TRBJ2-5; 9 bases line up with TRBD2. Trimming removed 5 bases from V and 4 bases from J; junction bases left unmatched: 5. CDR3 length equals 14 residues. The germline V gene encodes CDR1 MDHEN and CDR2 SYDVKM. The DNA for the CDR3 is TGTGCCAGCAGTCGTAGCGGGGGACGAGAGACCCAGTACTTC. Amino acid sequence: CASSRSGGRETQYF.

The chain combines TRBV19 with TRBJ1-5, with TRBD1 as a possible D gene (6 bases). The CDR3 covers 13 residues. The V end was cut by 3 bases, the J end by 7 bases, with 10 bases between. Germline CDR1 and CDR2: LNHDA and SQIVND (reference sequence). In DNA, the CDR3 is TGTGCCAGTAGTATGGGGGCGGAGCAGCCCCAGCATTTT. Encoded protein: CASSMGAEQPQHF.

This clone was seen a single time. The CDR3 sequence is CASSPPTRDRGVWNTEAFF. CDR3 sequence (DNA): TGTGCCAGCTCACCACCCACGCGGGACAGGGGGGTGTGGAACACTGAAGCTTTCTTT. The gene calls are TRBV18 and TRBJ1-1; TRBD1 matches 11 bases. The germline CDR1 and CDR2 sequences are KGHSH and LQKENI. This CDR3 has 19 residues. The ends lost 0 bases at V and 1 base at J; junction bases unmatched: 10.

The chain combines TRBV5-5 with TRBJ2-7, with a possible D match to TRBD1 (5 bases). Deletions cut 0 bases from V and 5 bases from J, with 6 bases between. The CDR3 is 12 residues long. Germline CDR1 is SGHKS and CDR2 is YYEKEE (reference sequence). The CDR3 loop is CASSLGGDEQYF. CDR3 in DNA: TGTGCCAGCAGCTTGGGGGGCGACGAGCAGTACTTC. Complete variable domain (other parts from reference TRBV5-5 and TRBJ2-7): DAGVTQSPTHLIKTRGQQVTLRCSPISGHKSVSWYQQVLGQGPQFIFQYYEKEERGRGNFPDRFSARQFPNYSSELNVNALLLGDSALYLCASSLGGDEQYFGPGTRLTVT.

This CDR3 reads CATSTGRIQETQYF. DNA for the CDR3: TGTGCCACCTCCACGGGGAGAATCCAAGAGACCCAGTACTTC. The rearrangement uses TRBV27 and TRBJ2-5, with TRBD2 as a possible D gene (5 bases). The CDR3 runs 14 residues. Germline V gene sequence: CDR1 MNHEY, CDR2 SMNVEV (reference sequence). Trimming took 10 bases from V and 1 from J, leaving 16 bases between them.

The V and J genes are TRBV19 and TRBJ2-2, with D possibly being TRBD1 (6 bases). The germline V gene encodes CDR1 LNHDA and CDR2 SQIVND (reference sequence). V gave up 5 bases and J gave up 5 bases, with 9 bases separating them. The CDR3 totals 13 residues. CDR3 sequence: CASSPRGTGELFF. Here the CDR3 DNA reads TGTGCCAGTAGTCCTAGGGGGACCGGGGAGCTGTTTTTT.

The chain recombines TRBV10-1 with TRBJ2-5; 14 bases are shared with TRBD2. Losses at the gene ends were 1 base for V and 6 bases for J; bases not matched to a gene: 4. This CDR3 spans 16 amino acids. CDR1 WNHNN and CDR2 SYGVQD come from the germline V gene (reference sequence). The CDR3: CASSEWTSGGPQTQYF. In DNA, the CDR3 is TGCGCCAGCAGTGAGTGGACTAGCGGGGGGCCGCAGACCCAGTACTTC.

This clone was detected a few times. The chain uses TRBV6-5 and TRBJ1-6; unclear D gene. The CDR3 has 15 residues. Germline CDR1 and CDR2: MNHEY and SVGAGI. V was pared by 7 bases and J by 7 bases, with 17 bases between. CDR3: CASTEPRRSNSPLHF. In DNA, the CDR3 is TGTGCCAGCACCGAGCCAAGGAGGTCGAATTCACCCCTCCACTTT.

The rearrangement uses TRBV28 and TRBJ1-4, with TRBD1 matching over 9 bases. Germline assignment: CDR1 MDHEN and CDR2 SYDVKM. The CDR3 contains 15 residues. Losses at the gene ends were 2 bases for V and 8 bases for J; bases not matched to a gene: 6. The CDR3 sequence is CASSLPGTGREKLFF. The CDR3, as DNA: TGTGCCAGCAGTTTACCCGGGACAGGGCGCGAAAAACTGTTTTTT.

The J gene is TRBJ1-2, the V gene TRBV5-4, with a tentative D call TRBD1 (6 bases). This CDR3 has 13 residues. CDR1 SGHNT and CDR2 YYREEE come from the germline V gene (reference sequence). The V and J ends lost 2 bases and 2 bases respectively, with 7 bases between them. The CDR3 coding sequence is TGTGCCAGCAGCTTCGACAGGAACTATGGCTACACCTTC. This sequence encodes CASSFDRNYGYTF.